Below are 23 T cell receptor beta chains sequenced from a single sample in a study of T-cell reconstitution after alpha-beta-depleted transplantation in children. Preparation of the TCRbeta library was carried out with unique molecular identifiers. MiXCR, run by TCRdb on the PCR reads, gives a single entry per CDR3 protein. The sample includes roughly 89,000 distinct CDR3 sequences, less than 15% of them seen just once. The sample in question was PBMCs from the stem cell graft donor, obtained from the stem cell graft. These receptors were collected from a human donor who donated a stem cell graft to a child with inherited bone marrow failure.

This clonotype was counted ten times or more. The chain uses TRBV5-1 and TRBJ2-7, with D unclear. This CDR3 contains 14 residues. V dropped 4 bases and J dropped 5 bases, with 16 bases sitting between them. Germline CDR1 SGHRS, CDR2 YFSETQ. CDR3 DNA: TGCGCCAGCAGCCTGACTGAAGGTGGCAACGAGCAGTACTTC. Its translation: CASSLTEGGNEQYF.

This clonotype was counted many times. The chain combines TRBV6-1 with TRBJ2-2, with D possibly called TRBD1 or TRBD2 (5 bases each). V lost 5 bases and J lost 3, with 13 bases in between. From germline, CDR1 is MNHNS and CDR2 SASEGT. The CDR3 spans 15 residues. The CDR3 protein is CASSIRGPYTGELFF. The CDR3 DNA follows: TGTGCCAGCAGTATCCGGGGCCCATACACCGGGGAGCTGTTTTTT.

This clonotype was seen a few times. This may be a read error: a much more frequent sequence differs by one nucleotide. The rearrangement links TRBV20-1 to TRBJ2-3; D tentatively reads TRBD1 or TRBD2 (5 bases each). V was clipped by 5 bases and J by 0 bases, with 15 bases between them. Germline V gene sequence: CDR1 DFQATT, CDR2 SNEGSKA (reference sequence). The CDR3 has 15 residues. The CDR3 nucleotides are TGCAGTGCTTTCCCATGGGGGTCTAGCACAGATACGCAGTATTTT. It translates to CSAFPWGSSTDTQYF.

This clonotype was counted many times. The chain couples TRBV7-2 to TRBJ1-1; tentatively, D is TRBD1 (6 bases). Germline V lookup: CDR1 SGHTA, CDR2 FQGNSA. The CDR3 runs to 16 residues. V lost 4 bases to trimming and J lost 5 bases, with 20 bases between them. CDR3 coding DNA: TGTGCCAGCAGCTCACCCCCCGGACAGATAAGGACTGAAGCTTTCTTT. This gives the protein CASSSPPGQIRTEAFF.

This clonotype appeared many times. CDR3 in amino acids: CASSSGHGEAGELFF. The CDR3 DNA sequence: TGCGCCAGCAGCTCTGGCCATGGGGAGGCCGGGGAGCTGTTTTTT. The chain links TRBV5-1 to TRBJ2-2; D is perhaps TRBD2 (6 bases). CDR3 length: 15 amino acids. V lost 3 bases to trimming and J lost 6 bases, with 15 bases between them. In germline, CDR1 is SGHRS, CDR2 YFSETQ.

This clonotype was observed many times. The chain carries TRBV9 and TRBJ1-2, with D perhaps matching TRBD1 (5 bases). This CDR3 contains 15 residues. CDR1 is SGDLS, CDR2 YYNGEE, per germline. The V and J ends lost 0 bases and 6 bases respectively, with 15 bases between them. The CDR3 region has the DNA TGTGCCAGCAGCGTAGGAGGTGGGGCAGGTGATGGCTACACCTTC. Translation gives CASSVGGGAGDGYTF.

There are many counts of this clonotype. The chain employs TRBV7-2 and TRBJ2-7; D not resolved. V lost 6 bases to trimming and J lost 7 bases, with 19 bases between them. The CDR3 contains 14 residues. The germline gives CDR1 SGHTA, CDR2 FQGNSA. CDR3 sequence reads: CASSLASQLGEQYF. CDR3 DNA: TGTGCCAGCAGTTTGGCCTCCCAGTTGGGGGAGCAGTACTTC.

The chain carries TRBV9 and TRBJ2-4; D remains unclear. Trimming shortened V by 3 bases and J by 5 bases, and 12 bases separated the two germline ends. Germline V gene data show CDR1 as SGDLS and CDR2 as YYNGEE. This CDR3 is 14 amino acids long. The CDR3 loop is CASSASHSQNIQYF. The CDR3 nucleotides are TGTGCCAGCAGCGCAAGCCACAGCCAAAACATTCAGTACTTC.

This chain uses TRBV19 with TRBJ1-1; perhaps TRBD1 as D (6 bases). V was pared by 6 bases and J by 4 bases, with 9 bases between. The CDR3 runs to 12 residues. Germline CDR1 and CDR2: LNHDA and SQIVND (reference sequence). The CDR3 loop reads CASRAGATEAFF. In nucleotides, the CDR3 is TGTGCCAGTAGGGCGGGGGCCACTGAAGCTTTCTTT.

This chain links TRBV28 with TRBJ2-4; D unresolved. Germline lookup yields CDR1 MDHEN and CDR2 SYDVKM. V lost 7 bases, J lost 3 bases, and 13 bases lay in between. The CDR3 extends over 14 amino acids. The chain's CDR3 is CASNRNSGKNIQYF. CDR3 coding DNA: TGTGCCAGCAATAGAAACTCGGGCAAAAACATTCAGTACTTC. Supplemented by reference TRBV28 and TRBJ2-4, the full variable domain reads DVKVTQSSRYLVKRTGEKVFLECVQDMDHENMFWYRQDPGLGLRLIYFSYDVKMKEKGDIPEGYSVSREKKERFSLILESASTNQTSMYLCASNRNSGKNIQYFGAGTRLSVL.

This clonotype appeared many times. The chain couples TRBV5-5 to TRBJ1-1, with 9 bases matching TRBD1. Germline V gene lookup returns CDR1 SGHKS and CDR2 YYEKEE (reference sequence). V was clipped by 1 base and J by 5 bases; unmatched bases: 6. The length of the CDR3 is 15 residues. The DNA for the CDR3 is TGTGCCAGCAGCTTGAACAGGGGGCGCGAGACTGAAGCTTTCTTT. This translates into CASSLNRGRETEAFF.

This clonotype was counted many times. CDR3 sequence reads: CASSPFGDRGNIQYF. The CDR3 DNA is TGTGCCAGCAGCCCCTTTGGGGACAGGGGAAACATTCAGTACTTC. The J gene is TRBJ2-4, the V gene TRBV12-3 or TRBV12-4, with TRBD1 matching 10 bases. The V segment lost 6 bases and the J segment 6 bases; nucleotides outside the gene matches: 8. There are 15 residues in the CDR3.

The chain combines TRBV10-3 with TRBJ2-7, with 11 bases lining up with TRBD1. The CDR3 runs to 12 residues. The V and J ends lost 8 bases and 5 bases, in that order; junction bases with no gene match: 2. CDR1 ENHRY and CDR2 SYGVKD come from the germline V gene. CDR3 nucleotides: TGTGCCATCCGGACAGGGGGCAACGAGCAGTACTTC. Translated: CAIRTGGNEQYF.

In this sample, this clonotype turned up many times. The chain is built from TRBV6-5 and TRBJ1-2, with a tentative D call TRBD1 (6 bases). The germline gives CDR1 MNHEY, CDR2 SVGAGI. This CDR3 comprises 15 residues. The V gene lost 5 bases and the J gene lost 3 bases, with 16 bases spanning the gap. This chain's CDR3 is CASSTGPDRYYGYTF. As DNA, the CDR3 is TGTGCCAGCAGTACAGGACCGGACAGATACTATGGCTACACCTTC.

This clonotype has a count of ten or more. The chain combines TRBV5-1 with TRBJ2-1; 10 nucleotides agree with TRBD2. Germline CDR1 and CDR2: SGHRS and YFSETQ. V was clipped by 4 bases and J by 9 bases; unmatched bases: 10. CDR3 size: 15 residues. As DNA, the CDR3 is TGCGCCAGCAGCCGCACCGGGACTAGCGAGACTGAGCAGTTCTTC. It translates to CASSRTGTSETEQFF.

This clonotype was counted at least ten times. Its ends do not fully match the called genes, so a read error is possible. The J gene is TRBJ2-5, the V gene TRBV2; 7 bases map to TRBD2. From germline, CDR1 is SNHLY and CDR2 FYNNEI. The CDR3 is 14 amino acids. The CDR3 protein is CASNPREGQVTQYF. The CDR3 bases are TGTGCCAGCAACCCAAGGGAGGGCCAAGTGACCCAGTACTTC.

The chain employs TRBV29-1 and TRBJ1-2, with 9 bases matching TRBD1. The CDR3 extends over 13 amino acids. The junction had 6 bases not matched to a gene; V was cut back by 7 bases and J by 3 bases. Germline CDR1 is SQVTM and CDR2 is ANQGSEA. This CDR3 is CSALTGGDYGYTF. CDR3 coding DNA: TGCAGCGCCCTGACAGGGGGGGACTATGGCTACACCTTC.

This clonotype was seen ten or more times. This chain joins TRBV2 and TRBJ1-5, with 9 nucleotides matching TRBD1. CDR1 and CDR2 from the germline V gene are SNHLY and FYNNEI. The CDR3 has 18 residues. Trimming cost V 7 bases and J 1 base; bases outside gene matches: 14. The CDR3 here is CASNGDRAFAESNQPQHF. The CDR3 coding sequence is TGTGCCAGCAATGGGGACAGGGCTTTTGCTGAGAGCAATCAGCCCCAGCATTTT.

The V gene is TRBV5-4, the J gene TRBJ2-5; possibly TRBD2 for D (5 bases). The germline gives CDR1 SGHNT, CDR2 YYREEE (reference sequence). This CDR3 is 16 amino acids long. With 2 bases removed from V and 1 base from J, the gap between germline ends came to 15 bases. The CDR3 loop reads CASSFASSPLQETQYF. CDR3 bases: TGTGCCAGCAGCTTTGCTAGCTCCCCTCTCCAAGAGACCCAGTACTTC.

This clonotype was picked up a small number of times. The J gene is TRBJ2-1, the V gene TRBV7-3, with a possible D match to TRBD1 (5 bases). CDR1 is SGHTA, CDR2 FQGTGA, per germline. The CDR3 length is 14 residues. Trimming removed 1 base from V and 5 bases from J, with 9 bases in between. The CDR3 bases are TGTGCCAGCAGCTTAAATGCAGGGAACAATGAGCAGTTCTTC. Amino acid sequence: CASSLNAGNNEQFF.

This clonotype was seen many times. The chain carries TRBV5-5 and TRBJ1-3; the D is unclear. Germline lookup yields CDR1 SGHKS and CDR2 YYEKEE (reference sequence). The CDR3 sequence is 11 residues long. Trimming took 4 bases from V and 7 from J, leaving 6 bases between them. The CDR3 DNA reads TGTGCCAGCAGCCCCGGGAACACCATATATTTT. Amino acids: CASSPGNTIYF.

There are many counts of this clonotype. The CDR3 coding sequence is TGTGCCATCAGTAGCCGGGACAGGGACAACACCGGGGAGCTGTTTTTT. Its translation is CAISSRDRDNTGELFF. The chain is built from TRBV10-3 and TRBJ2-2, with 9 bases lining up with TRBD1. J gave up 2 bases and V 5 bases, and 6 bases lay outside the gene matches. This CDR3 spans 16 amino acids. The germline gives CDR1 ENHRY, CDR2 SYGVKD.

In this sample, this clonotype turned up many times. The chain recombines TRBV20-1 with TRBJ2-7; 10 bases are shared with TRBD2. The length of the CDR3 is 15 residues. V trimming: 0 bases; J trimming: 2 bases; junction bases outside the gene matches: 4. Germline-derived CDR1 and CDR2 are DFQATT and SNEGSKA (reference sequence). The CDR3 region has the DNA TGCAGTGCTAGAGATCTAGCGGGGGCAACCTACGAGCAGTACTTC. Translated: CSARDLAGATYEQYF.